These 15 T cell receptor beta chains were all obtained from the same sample, sequenced in a study of T cells in Graves' hyperthyroidism and ophthalmopathy. Template material for amplifying TCR beta CDR3 regions consisted of RNA transcripts. The HTBI primer set served for first-round RT-PCR of the TCR CDR3. TCRdb reprocessed the multiplex PCR reads via MiXCR and lists one record per CDR3 protein. The top ten clones hold about 13% of a sample with 400,000 to 500,000 distinct CDR3 sequences, about 15% of them seen once. Sequencing was carried out using blood. These TCRs come from a man younger than 35 with Graves' ophthalmopathy.

At least ten counts were recorded for this clonotype. In nucleotides, the CDR3 is TGTGCCAGCAGCTCACTCGGGCGGGGAGAAGAGACCCAGTACTTC. Amino acids: CASSSLGRGEETQYF. V and J are TRBV7-9 and TRBJ2-5; D might be TRBD2 (6 bases). Trimming stripped 4 bases from V and 3 bases from J, with 15 bases between. Looked up from germline, CDR1 is SEHNR and CDR2 is FQNEAQ (reference sequence). The length of the CDR3 is 15 residues.

This clonotype has at least ten counts. This rearrangement joins TRBV15 to TRBJ2-3; 8 nucleotides line up with TRBD1. The length of the CDR3 is 17 residues. With V trimmed by 5 bases and J by 2 bases, 12 bases remained unmatched. Germline V gene data show CDR1 as LNHNV and CDR2 as YYDKDF (reference sequence). The CDR3 nucleotides read TGTGCCACCAGCCGGAGAAAAAGGGACAGGCTCACAGATACGCAGTATTTT. Residues: CATSRRKRDRLTDTQYF.

The sample holds a few counts of this clonotype. This may arise from a read error, as a much more abundant clone is one base away. The V gene is TRBV10-3, the J gene TRBJ1-1; 7 bases align to TRBD1. Germline values: CDR1 ENHRY, CDR2 SYGVKD. This CDR3 comprises 13 residues. CDR3 nucleotide sequence: TGTGCCATCAGGGGGACAGAGAACGCTGAAGCTTTCTTT. This sequence encodes CAIRGTENAEAFF.

This clonotype was detected only a few times. V gene TRBV24-1 combines with J gene TRBJ2-4; D may be TRBD1 (6 bases). CDR1 is KGHDR, CDR2 SFDVKD, per germline. The CDR3 is 19 amino acids. V was cut by 7 bases and J by 0 bases, with 24 bases left in between. This CDR3 is CATRIVIWTVYPAKNIQYF. Here the CDR3 DNA reads TGTGCCACCAGGATTGTTATTTGGACAGTCTATCCAGCCAAAAACATTCAGTACTTC.

The rearrangement links TRBV7-2 to TRBJ2-5, with TRBD1 matching over 9 bases. The CDR3 runs to 17 residues. The germline V gene has CDR1 SGHTA and CDR2 FQGNSA. V shed 5 bases, J shed 0 bases, and the junction held 10 bases outside the gene matches. The DNA of the CDR3 is TGTGCCAGCAGCCCAGTCTACTGGGACAGGGACCAAGAGACCCAGTACTTC. Amino acid sequence: CASSPVYWDRDQETQYF.

This chain uses TRBV15 with TRBJ2-6; D gene ambiguous. Trimming took off 6 bases at V and 3 bases at J, with 3 bases between the two ends. CDR1 is LNHNV, CDR2 YYDKDF, per germline (reference sequence). The CDR3 is made up of 12 amino acids. The CDR3 DNA reads TGTGCCACCAGATATGGGGCCAACGTCCTGACTTTC. Protein product: CATRYGANVLTF.

This clonotype showed up many times. The V and J genes are TRBV7-2 and TRBJ2-7, with TRBD1 matching over 7 bases. From germline, CDR1 is SGHTA and CDR2 FQGNSA. V gave up 5 bases and J gave up 3 bases; unmatched junction bases: 4. The CDR3 spans 13 residues. This CDR3 reads CASSARDSYEQYF. CDR3 sequence (DNA): TGTGCCAGCAGCGCCCGGGACAGCTACGAGCAGTACTTC.

This clonotype was seen many times. The CDR3 here is CSAGTGHEQYF. The CDR3 DNA follows: TGCAGCGCCGGAACAGGGCACGAGCAGTACTTC. The chain combines TRBV29-1 with TRBJ2-7; TRBD1 is a possible D gene (6 bases). The CDR3 sequence is 11 residues long. Trimming pared 7 bases from V and 5 bases from J, leaving 12 bases between. Germline assignment: CDR1 SQVTM and CDR2 ANQGSEA.

Ten or more counts support this clonotype. The genes are TRBV12-3 or TRBV12-4 and TRBJ2-7; TRBD2 aligns across 7 bases. CDR3 length: 12 amino acids. The V segment lost 2 bases and the J segment 6 bases; nucleotides outside the gene matches: 1. The DNA of the CDR3 is TGTGCCAGCAGTTTACGGGGGGTCGAGCAGTACTTC. Its translation: CASSLRGVEQYF.

This clonotype was found many times. This rearrangement joins TRBV10-1 to TRBJ2-1, with 9 bases matching TRBD2. The CDR3 loop spans 17 amino acids. Trimming cost V 3 bases and J 4 bases; bases outside gene matches: 10. The germline CDR1 and CDR2 sequences are WNHNN and SYGVQD (reference sequence). The CDR3 DNA reads TGCGCCAGCAGTGACGGAGATAGCGGGAGAATTTACAATGAGCAGTTCTTC. Translation gives CASSDGDSGRIYNEQFF.

This rearrangement joins TRBV7-8 to TRBJ1-2; the match to TRBD1 covers 12 bases. Germline V gene sequence: CDR1 SGHVS, CDR2 FQNEAQ. The CDR3 has 15 residues. V lost 0 bases, J lost 8 bases, and 4 bases stayed unmatched. The chain's CDR3 is CASSLAGQGAGGYTF. CDR3 coding DNA: TGTGCCAGCAGCTTAGCGGGACAGGGGGCGGGAGGCTACACCTTC.

This clonotype was observed many times. The V gene is TRBV14, the J gene TRBJ2-7, with D perhaps TRBD1 (6 bases). V shed 3 bases and J shed 3 bases, with 12 bases lying between them. The V gene's germline CDR1 is SGHDN and CDR2 FVKESK. The CDR3 is 14 residues long. CDR3 protein: CASSHRRGGYEQYF. CDR3 nucleotide sequence: TGTGCCAGCAGCCATCGCAGGGGTGGCTACGAGCAGTACTTC.

There are many counts of this clonotype. J is TRBJ2-3 and V is TRBV12-5; 8 nucleotides agree with TRBD2. Unmatched junction bases numbered 10, after V lost 5 bases and J lost 3 bases. This CDR3 is built from 16 residues. Germline CDR1 is LGHNT and CDR2 is FRNRAP. The CDR3: CASGGGGTSFTDTQYF. CDR3 nucleotides: TGTGCTAGTGGTGGCGGAGGGACTAGTTTTACAGATACGCAGTATTTT.

In its sample, this clonotype was seen many times. The rearrangement uses TRBV7-9 and TRBJ2-7, with D unclear. The CDR3 consists of 15 residues. V lost 5 bases, J lost 2 bases, and 16 bases lay in between. CDR1 and CDR2 (germline): SEHNR, FQNEAQ (reference sequence). The CDR3, as DNA: TGTGCCAGCAGCCAGCCCCTGGGGTCGCCCTACGAGCAGTACTTC. Protein: CASSQPLGSPYEQYF.

This clonotype was found many times. This chain joins TRBV2 and TRBJ1-5; D unresolved. Germline CDR1 is SNHLY and CDR2 is FYNNEI. V was pared by 6 bases and J by 7 bases, with 10 bases between. The CDR3 extends over 12 amino acids. Here the CDR3 DNA reads TGTGCCAGCAGGGCCGAATCCCAGCCCCAGCATTTT. The encoded protein is CASRAESQPQHF.